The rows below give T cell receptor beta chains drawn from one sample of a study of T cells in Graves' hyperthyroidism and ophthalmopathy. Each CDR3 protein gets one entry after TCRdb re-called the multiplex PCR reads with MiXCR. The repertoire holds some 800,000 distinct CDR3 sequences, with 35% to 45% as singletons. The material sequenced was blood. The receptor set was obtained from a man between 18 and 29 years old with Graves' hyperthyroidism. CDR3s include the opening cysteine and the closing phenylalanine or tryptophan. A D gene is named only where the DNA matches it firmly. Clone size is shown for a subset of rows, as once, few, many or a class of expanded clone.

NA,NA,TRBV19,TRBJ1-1,TGTGCCAGTAGTATCTCTCCCGTCCCCACTGAAGCTTTCTTT,CASSISPVPTEAFF
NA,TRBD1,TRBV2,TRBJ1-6,TGTGCCAGCAGACAGGGGGAGGTTTCACCCCTCGACTTT,CASRQGEVSPLDF
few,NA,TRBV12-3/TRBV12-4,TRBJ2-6,TGTGCCAGCAGCCCCCCACAGATCTCTGGGGCCAACGTCCTGACTTTC,CASSPPQISGANVLTF
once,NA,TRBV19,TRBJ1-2,TGTGCCAGTAGTATCGGCGGGAATGGCCACACCTTC,CASSIGGNGHTF
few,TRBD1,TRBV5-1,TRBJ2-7,TGCGCCAGCAGCTTGGAGGGACAGGGCGCGCGCTACGAGCAGTACTTC,CASSLEGQGARYEQYF
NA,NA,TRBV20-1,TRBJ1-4,TGCAGTGCTAGATCCTGGGGGGGCAGATCTGAAAAACTGTTTTTT,CSARSWGGRSEKLFF
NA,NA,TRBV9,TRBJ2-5,TGTGCCAGCAGGGCTGGTCAGCCCCAAGAGACCCAGTACTTC,CASRAGQPQETQYF
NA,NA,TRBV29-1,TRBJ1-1,TGCAGCTTAGTACAGGGTCGAACTGAAGCTTTCTTT,CSLVQGRTEAFF
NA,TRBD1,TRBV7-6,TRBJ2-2,TGTGCCAGCAAGCCCGAGACAGGGGCGGGCGGGGAGCTGTTTTTT,CASKPETGAGGELFF
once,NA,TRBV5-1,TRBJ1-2,TGCGCCAGCACCGCCGATGCCGGGCCAAAGGTGACGGGCTACACCTTC,CASTADAGPKVTGYTF
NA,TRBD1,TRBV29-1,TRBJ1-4,TGCAGCGTTGTTGGGACAGGGGGCCTCGGATTAAGTGAAAAACTGTTTTTT,CSVVGTGGLGLSEKLFF
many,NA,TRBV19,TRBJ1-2,TGTGCCAGTAGTATTACCAGGACATCTGACTCTATCGCCTTC,CASSITRTSDSIAF
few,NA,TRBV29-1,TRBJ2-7,TGCAGCGTTGAGGGCGCAGGAGTCAACGAGCAGTACTTC,CSVEGAGVNEQYF
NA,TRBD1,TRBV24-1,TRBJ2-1,TGTGCCACCCAAGAGACAGGGGGCCCATACAATGAGCAGTTCTTC,CATQETGGPYNEQFF
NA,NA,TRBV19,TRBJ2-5,TGTGCCAGTAGTATAGAGGGACTGCGAGAAGAGACCCAGTACTTC,CASSIEGLREETQYF
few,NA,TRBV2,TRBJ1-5,TGTGCCAGCAGTGAACTAAGGGGGGACCAGCCCCAGCATTTT,CASSELRGDQPQHF
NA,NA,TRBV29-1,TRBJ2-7,TGCAGCCGTGCCGGGACACCACCGTCGGAGTACTTC,CSRAGTPPSEYF
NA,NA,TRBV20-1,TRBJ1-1,TGCAGTGCTAGAGCTGACAGCATGGACACTGAAGCTTTCTTT,CSARADSMDTEAFF
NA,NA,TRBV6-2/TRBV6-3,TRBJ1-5,TGTGCCAGCAGTTACGACGGACGGATTATCGGCAATCAGCCCCAGCATTTT,CASSYDGRIIGNQPQHF